This T cell receptor (beta chain) was sequenced during a study of Ad26.COV2.S vaccination and SARS-CoV-2 variants. CDR3 length equals 16 residues. Per germline, CDR1 SGHAT and CDR2 FQNNGV. Trimming took off 2 bases at V and 2 bases at J, with 13 bases between the two ends. Regarding the study as a whole: TCR breadth and depth analyses may have underestimated total T cell responses. Substantial breadth was reported for post-vaccination spike-specific CD8+ and CD4+ T cells.

The method was immunoSEQ multiplex PCR; TCRdb's version includes in-frame clones alone and lacks a portion of them. The table includes fewer than 100,000 clones, more than 65% detected once. With respect to this clone: Its target is not known.

This clonotype was obtained from a human donor who had recovered from COVID-19. The rearrangement uses TRBV11-2 and TRBJ1-3, with no clear D. Material: peripheral blood, obtained after recovery from COVID-19. For the CDR3, the DNA is TGTGCCAGCAGCTTAAGACCGGAAAACACTGGAAACACCATATATTTT. Its protein product is CASSLRPENTGNTIYF.